Following are 14 T cell receptor beta chains from one sample sequenced in a study of patients and donors after allogeneic stem cell transplantation. TCRdb analysed the RT-PCR reads with MiXCR anew, one entry per CDR3 protein. The sample shows 150,000 to 250,000 distinct CDR3 sequences, approximately 41% of them seen only once. Sequencing was performed on blood, either unsorted or a sorted T cell fraction (not recorded which). The receptors originated from a human donor who was either an allogeneic HSCT recipient or a stem cell or donor lymphocyte infusion donor (not recorded which). It is not recorded whose cells these are; they may come from a transplant donor.

This clonotype was detected a few times. The chain combines TRBV7-9 with TRBJ1-6; 11 nucleotides agree with TRBD1. CDR1 and CDR2 (germline): SEHNR, FQNEAQ (reference sequence). J gave up 10 bases and V 2 bases, and 4 bases lay outside the gene matches. The CDR3 runs 15 residues. The CDR3 is CASSLPGTGGSPLHF. In nucleotides, the CDR3 is TGTGCCAGCAGCTTACCCGGGACAGGGGGATCACCCCTCCACTTT.

The V gene is TRBV7-6, the J gene TRBJ1-1; D possibly corresponds to TRBD1 (6 bases). The ends were cut back, 5 bases at V and 3 bases at J, with 13 bases in the middle. The CDR3 contains 14 residues. Germline loops: CDR1 SGHVS, CDR2 FNYEAQ. CDR3 in DNA: TGTGCCAGCAGCCCCCGGGAGGGGGACACTGAAGCTTTCTTT. It is translated as CASSPREGDTEAFF.

The rearrangement joins TRBV12-3 or TRBV12-4 to TRBJ1-5; D not certain. V lost 2 bases, J lost 7 bases, and 6 bases lay in between. This CDR3 region has 12 residues. This CDR3 is CASSLQFQPQHF. For the CDR3, the DNA is TGTGCCAGCAGTTTACAGTTCCAGCCCCAGCATTTT.

The V call is TRBV6-4, the J call TRBJ1-5; 7 bases fit TRBD1. Unmatched junction bases numbered 0, after V lost 3 bases and J lost 4 bases. There are 13 residues in the CDR3. Germline V gene lookup returns CDR1 MRHNA and CDR2 SNTAGT. For the CDR3, the DNA is TGTGCCAGCAGTGAGGGACAGAATCAGCCCCAGCATTTT. This encodes CASSEGQNQPQHF.

The chain combines TRBV12-3 or TRBV12-4 with TRBJ2-7; 7 nucleotides agree with TRBD1. The CDR3 sequence is 14 residues long. V shed 3 bases and J 2 bases; nucleotides not matched to a gene: 4. The CDR3 region is CASSFKGGAYEQYF. For the CDR3, the DNA is TGTGCCAGCAGTTTCAAAGGGGGCGCCTACGAGCAGTACTTC.

This clonotype has only a few counts. The chain has TRBV12-3 or TRBV12-4 and TRBJ2-3, with 10 bases that match TRBD1. The V segment lost 3 bases and the J segment 4 bases; nucleotides outside the gene matches: 1. CDR3 length: 14 amino acids. CDR3 residues: CASSFDRGPDTQYF. As DNA, the CDR3 is TGTGCCAGCAGTTTTGACAGGGGGCCAGATACGCAGTATTTT.

The V call is TRBV12-3 or TRBV12-4, the J call TRBJ1-5, with a weak D call TRBD1 (6 bases). The V end was cut by 6 bases, the J end by 1 base, with 13 bases between. The CDR3 covers 15 residues. This chain's CDR3 is CASSRRGGSNQPQHF. As DNA, the CDR3 is TGTGCCAGCAGCCGCAGGGGCGGAAGCAATCAGCCCCAGCATTTT.

This clonotype was seen only a few times. J is TRBJ1-3 and V is TRBV5-6; D unresolved. CDR1 and CDR2 from the germline V gene are SGHDT and YYEEEE. CDR3 length: 14 amino acids. V dropped 2 bases and J dropped 1 base, with 7 bases sitting between them. In nucleotides, the CDR3 is TGTGCCAGCAGCTTCCGGGAGTCTGGAAACACCATATATTTT. Its translation: CASSFRESGNTIYF.

The table lists this clonotype with a few counts. The chain is built from TRBV4-2 and TRBJ1-1; no reliable D call. Per the germline V gene, CDR1 is LGHNA and CDR2 is YNFKEQ. Deletions cut 0 bases from V and 5 bases from J, with 13 bases between. This CDR3 is built from 15 residues. CDR3 DNA sequence: TGTGCCAGCAGCCAAGACCCAGGTTTAGCGACTGAAGCTTTCTTT. It encodes CASSQDPGLATEAFF.

This clonotype has more than one count but fewer than ten. The V and J genes are TRBV14 and TRBJ1-1; a weak D match, TRBD1 (6 bases). Trimming removed 1 base at V and 5 bases at J, with 14 bases between. CDR1 and CDR2 from the germline V gene are SGHDN and FVKESK. The CDR3 totals 15 residues. CDR3 nucleotides: TGTGCCAGCAGCCAAGCTAGGGGGGGGCGGACTGAAGCTTTCTTT. Translating it yields CASSQARGGRTEAFF.

The chain recombines TRBV12-3 or TRBV12-4 with TRBJ1-2; D is perhaps TRBD1 (6 bases). This CDR3 spans 15 amino acids. V was cut by 4 bases and J by 0 bases, with 12 bases left in between. The CDR3 DNA sequence: TGTGCCAGCAGTTCAACAGGGTTAGCTAACTATGGCTACACCTTC. Translating it yields CASSSTGLANYGYTF.

J is TRBJ2-1 and V is TRBV5-1; D remains unclear. V was pared by 1 base and J by 2 bases, with 16 bases between. This CDR3 spans 17 amino acids. Germline V gene data show CDR1 as SGHRS and CDR2 as YFSETQ. This CDR3 is CASSLPQAGAPYNEQFF. The CDR3 nucleotides read TGCGCCAGCAGCTTGCCGCAGGCCGGAGCGCCCTACAATGAGCAGTTCTTC.

This clonotype showed up just a few times. CDR3 coding DNA: TGTGCCAGCTCACAACAAAGACAGAAGAGCACAGATACGCAGTATTTT. It translates to CASSQQRQKSTDTQYF. The chain joins TRBV18 to TRBJ2-3; weak D call: TRBD1 (5 bases). The CDR3 runs to 16 residues. Trimming took 4 bases from V and 0 from J, leaving 14 bases between them. Germline-derived CDR1 and CDR2 are KGHSH and LQKENI.

The chain recombines TRBV12-3 or TRBV12-4 with TRBJ1-3; no clear D gene. The CDR3 has 14 amino acids. Trimming shortened V by 2 bases and J by 2 bases, and 7 bases separated the two germline ends. The CDR3: CASSLSVTGNTIYF. In DNA, the CDR3 is TGTGCCAGCAGTTTATCGGTTACTGGAAACACCATATATTTT.